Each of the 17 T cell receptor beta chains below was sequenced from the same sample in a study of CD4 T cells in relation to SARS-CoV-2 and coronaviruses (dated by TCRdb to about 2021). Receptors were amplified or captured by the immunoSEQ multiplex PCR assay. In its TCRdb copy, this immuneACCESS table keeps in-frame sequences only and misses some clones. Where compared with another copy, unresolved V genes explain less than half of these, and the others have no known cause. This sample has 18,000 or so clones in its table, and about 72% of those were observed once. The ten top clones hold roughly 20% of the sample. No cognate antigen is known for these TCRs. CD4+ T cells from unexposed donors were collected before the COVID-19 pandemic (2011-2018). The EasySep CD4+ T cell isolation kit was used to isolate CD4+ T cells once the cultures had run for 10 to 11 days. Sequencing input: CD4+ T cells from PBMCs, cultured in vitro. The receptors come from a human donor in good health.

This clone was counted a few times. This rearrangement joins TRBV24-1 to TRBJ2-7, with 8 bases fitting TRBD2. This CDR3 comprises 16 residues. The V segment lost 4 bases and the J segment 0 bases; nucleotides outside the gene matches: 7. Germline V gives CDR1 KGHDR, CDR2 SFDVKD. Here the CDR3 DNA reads TGTGCCACCAGTGACTCGACTAGCGCGAGCTCCTACGAGCAGTACTTC. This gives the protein CATSDSTSASSYEQYF.

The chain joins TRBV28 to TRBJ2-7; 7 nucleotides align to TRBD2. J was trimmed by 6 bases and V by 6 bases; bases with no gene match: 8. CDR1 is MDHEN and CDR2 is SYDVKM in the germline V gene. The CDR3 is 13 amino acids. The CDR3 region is CASRRGGVSEQYF. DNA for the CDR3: TGTGCCAGCAGGAGGGGAGGGGTTTCCGAGCAGTACTTC.

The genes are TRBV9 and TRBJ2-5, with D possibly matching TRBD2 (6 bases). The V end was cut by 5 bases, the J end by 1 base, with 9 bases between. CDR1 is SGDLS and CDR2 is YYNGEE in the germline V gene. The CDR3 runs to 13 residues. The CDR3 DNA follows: TGTGCCAGCAGTAGGGACTCCCAAGAGACCCAGTACTTC. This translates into CASSRDSQETQYF.

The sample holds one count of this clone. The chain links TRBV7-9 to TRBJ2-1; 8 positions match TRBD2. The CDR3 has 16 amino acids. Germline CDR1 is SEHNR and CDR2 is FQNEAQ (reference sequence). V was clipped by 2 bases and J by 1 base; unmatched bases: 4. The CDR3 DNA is TGTGCCAGCAGCTTATTCGGGAGGGGATCCTACAATGAGCAGTTCTTC. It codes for CASSLFGRGSYNEQFF.

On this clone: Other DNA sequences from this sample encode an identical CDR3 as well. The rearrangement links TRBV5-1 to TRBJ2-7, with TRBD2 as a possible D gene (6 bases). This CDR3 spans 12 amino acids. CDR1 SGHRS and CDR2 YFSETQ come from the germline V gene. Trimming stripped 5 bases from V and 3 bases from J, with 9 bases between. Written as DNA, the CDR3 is TGCGCCAGCAGTCTGGGGGGCTACGAGCAGTACTTC. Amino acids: CASSLGGYEQYF.

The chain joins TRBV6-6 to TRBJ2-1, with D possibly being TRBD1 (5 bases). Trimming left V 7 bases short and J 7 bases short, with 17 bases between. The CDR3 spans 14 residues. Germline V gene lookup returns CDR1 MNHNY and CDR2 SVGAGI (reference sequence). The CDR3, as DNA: TGTGCCAGCATTGGGTCCCCTCACAGGAATGAGCAGTTCTTC. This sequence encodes CASIGSPHRNEQFF.

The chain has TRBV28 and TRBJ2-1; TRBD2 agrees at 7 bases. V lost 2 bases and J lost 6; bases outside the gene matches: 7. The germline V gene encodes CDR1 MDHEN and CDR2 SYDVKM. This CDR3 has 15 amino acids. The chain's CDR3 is CASSLGKGGRNEQFF. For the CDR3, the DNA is TGTGCCAGCAGTTTAGGGAAGGGAGGGCGCAATGAGCAGTTCTTC.

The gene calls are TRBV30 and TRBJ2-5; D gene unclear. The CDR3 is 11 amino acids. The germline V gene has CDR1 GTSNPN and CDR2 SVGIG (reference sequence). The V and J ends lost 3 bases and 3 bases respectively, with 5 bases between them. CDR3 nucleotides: TGTGCCTGGAGCGGTAAAGAGACCCAGTACTTC. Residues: CAWSGKETQYF.

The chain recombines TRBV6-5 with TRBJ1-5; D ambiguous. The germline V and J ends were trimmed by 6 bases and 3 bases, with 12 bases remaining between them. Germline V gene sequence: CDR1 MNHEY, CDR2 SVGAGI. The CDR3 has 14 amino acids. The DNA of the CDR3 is TGTGCCAGCAGAGACGGGATATACAATCAGCCCCAGCATTTT. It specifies CASRDGIYNQPQHF.

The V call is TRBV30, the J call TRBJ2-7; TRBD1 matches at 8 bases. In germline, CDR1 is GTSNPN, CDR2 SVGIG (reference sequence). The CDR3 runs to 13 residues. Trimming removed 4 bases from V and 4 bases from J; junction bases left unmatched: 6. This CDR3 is CAWTRGLSYEQYF. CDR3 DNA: TGTGCCTGGACCAGGGGGCTGAGTTACGAGCAGTACTTC. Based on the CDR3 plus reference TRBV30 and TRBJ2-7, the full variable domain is SQTIHQWPATLVQPVGSPLSLECTVEGTSNPNLYWYRQAAGRGLQLLFYSVGIGQISSEVPQNLSASRPQDRQFILSSKKLLLSDSGFYLCAWTRGLSYEQYFGPGTRLTVT.

The CDR3 DNA sequence: TGTGCCAGCAGCCCGCCTAGCGGGAGGGCTCCAAATGAGCAGTTCTTC. It codes for CASSPPSGRAPNEQFF. The chain combines TRBV9 with TRBJ2-1; 12 bases map to TRBD2. Per the germline V gene, CDR1 is SGDLS and CDR2 is YYNGEE. V shed 4 bases and J 7 bases; nucleotides not matched to a gene: 9. CDR3 size: 16 residues.

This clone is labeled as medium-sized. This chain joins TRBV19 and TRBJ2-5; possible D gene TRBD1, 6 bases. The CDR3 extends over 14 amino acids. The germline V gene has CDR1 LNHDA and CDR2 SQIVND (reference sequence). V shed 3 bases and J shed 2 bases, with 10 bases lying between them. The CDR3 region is CASSIWTEQETQYF. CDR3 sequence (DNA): TGTGCCAGTAGTATTTGGACAGAACAAGAGACCCAGTACTTC.

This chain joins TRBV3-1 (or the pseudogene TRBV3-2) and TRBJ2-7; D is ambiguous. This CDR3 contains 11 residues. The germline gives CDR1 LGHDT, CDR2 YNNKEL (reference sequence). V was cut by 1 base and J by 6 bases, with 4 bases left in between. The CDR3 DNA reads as TGTGCCAGCAGCCAAGGAATCGAGCAGTACTTC. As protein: CASSQGIEQYF.

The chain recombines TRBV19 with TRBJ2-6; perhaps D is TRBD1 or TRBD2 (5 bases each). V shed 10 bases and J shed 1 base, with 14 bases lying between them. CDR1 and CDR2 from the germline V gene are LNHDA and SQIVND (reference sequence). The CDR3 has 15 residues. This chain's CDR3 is CATGTVDSGANVLTF. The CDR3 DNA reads TGTGCCACCGGGACGGTGGATTCTGGGGCCAACGTCCTGACTTTC. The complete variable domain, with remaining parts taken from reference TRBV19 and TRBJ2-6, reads DGGITQSPKYLFRKEGQNVTLSCEQNLNHDAMYWYRQDPGQGLRLIYYSQIVNDFQKGDIAEGYSVSREKKESFPLTVTSAQKNPTAFYLCATGTVDSGANVLTFGAGSRLTVL.

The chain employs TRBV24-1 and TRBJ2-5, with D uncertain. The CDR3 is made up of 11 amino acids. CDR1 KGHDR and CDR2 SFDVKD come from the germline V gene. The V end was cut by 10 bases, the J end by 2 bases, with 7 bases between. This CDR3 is CATGKQETQYF. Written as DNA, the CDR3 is TGTGCCACGGGCAAACAAGAGACCCAGTACTTC.

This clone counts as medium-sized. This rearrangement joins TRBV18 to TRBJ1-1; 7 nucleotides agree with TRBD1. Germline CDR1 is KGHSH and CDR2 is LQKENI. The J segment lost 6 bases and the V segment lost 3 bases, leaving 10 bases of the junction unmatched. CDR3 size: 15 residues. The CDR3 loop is CASSPPDRSGAEAFF. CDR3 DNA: TGTGCCAGCTCACCCCCGGACAGGTCGGGGGCTGAAGCTTTCTTT.

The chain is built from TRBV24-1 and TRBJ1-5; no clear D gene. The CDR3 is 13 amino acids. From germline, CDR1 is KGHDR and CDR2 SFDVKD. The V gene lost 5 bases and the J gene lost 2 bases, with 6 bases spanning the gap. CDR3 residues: CATSGWGNQPQHF. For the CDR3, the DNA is TGTGCCACCAGTGGGTGGGGCAATCAGCCCCAGCATTTT.